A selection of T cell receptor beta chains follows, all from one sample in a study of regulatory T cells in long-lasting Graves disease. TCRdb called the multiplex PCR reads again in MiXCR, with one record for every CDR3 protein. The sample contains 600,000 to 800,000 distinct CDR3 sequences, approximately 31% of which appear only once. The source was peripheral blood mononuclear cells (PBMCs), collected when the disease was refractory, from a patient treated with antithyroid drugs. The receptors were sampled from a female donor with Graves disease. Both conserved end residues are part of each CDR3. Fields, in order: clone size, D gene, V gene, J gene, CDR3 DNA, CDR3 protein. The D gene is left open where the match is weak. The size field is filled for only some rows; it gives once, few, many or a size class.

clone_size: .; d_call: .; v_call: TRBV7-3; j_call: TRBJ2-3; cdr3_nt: TGTGCCAGCAGCTTAACAACGGAGCGGACGAGCACAGATACGCAGTATTTT; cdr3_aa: CASSLTTERTSTDTQYF
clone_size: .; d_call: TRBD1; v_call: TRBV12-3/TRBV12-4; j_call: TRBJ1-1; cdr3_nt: TGTGCCAGCAGTTTGAACAGGGGCTATGAAGCTTTCTTT; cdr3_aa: CASSLNRGYEAFF
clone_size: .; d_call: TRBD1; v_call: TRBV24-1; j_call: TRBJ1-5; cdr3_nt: TGTGCCACCAGTGACCGGACAGGGCAGCTCAATCAGCCCCAGCATTTT; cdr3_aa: CATSDRTGQLNQPQHF
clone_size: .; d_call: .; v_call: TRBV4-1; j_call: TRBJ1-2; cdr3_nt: TGCGCCAGCAGCCAAGTGCACCGAACTAACTATGGCTACACCTTC; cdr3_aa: CASSQVHRTNYGYTF
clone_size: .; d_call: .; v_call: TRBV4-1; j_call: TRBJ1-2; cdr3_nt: TGCGCCAGCAGCCAAGTCGGCTTTAGGGGCTACACCTTC; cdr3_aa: CASSQVGFRGYTF
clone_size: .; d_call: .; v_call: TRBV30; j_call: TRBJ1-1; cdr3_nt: TGTGCCTGGAGTGTACCCCTCACAGGGCTGGGCACTGAAGCTTTCTTT; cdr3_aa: CAWSVPLTGLGTEAFF
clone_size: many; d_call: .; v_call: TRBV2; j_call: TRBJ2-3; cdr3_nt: TGTGCCAGCAGTGAGTGGGGGGCCCGCACAGATACGCAGTATTTT; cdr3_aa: CASSEWGARTDTQYF
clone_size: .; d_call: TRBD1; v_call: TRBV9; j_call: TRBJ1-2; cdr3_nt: TGTGCCAGCAGCGTAGAGGCAGGGGGAATTTATGGCTACACCTTC; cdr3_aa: CASSVEAGGIYGYTF
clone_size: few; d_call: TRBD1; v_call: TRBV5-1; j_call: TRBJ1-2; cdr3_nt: TGCGCCAGCAGCTTGGACACAGGGGCAGCTAACTATGGCTACACCTTC; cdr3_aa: CASSLDTGAANYGYTF
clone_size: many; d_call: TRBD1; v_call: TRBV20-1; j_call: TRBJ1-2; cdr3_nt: TGCAGTGCTAGTGCCCCCGGGACAGGGTTTAACTATGGCTACACCTTC; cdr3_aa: CSASAPGTGFNYGYTF
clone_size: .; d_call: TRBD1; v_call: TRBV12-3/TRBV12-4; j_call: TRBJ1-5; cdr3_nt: TGTGCCAGCAGTTTGATGTCAGGGGGCCCCAATCAGCCCCAGCATTTT; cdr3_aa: CASSLMSGGPNQPQHF
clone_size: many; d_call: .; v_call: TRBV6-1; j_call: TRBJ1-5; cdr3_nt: TGTGCCAGCAGTGAAGCCGACAGCAATCAGCCCCAGCATTTT; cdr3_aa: CASSEADSNQPQHF
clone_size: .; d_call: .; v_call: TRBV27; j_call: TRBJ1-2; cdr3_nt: TGTGCCAGCAGTTTAGGAATGGGGCCCCATGGCTACACCTTC; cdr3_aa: CASSLGMGPHGYTF
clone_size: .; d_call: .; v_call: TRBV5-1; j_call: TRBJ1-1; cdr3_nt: TGTGCCAGCAGCCTACAGGTTGGAATCACTGAAGCTTTCTTT; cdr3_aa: CASSLQVGITEAFF
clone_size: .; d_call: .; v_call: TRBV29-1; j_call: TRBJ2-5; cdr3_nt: TGCAGCGTTGAAGAGGCCAGGGACCCCAAAGAGACCCAGTACTTC; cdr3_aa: CSVEEARDPKETQYF
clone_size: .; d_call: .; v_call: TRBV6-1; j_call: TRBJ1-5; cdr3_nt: TGTGCCAGCAAAGACAGCCGCTCGGGGCAGCCCCAGCATTTT; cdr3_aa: CASKDSRSGQPQHF
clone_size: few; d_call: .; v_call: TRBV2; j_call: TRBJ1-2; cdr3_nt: TGTGCCAGCAGCTCTACCCAGGCAGGGACGGACTATGGCTACACCTTC; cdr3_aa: CASSSTQAGTDYGYTF
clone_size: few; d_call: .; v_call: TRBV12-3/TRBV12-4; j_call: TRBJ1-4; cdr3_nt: TGTGCCAGCAACATAGGGGGGTACAATGAAAAACTGTTTTTT; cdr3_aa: CASNIGGYNEKLFF
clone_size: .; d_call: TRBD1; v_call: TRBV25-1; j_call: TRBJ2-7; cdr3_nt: TGTGCCAGCAGTCCGAATAAAATCGGGACAGGGGCCGCTAACGAGCAGTACTTC; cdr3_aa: CASSPNKIGTGAANEQYF
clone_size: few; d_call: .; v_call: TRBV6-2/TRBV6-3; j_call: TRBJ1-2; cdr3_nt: TGTGCCAGCAGTTACGGGGCAGGAAAAGACTATGGCTACACCTTC; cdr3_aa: CASSYGAGKDYGYTF
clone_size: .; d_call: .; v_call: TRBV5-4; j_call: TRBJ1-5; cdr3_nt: TGTGCCAGCAGCTTGGGAGCTACAGGGCCCCAGCATTTT; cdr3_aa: CASSLGATGPQHF
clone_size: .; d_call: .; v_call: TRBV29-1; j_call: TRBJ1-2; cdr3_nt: TGCAGCGTTGAAGATACTGGCGCCCCAAACTATGGCTACACCTTC; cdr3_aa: CSVEDTGAPNYGYTF
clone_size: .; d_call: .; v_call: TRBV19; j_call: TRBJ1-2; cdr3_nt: TGTGCCAGTAGTATAGAGGGGCAACTTTATGGCTACACCTTC; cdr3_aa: CASSIEGQLYGYTF
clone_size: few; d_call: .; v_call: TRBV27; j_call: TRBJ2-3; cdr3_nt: TGTGCCAGCACCCCAGGGGGAGGACTCTTGACAGATACGCAGTATTTT; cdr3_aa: CASTPGGGLLTDTQYF
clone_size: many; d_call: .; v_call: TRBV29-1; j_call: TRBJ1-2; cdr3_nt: TGCAGAAAACAGGTGGATGGCTACACCTTC; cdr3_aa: CRKQVDGYTF
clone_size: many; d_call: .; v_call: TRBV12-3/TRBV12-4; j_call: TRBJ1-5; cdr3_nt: TGTGCCAGCAGCCCGACGGGCCTCAATCAGCCCCAGCATTTT; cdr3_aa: CASSPTGLNQPQHF
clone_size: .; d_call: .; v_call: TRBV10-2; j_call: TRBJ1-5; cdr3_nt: TGCGCCAGCAGTGACTGGGATAGCAATCAGCCCCAGCATTTT; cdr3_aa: CASSDWDSNQPQHF
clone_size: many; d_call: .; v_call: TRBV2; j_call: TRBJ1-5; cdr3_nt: TGTGCCAGCAGTGATTTCCGATCCGGCAATCAGCCCCAGCATTTT; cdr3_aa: CASSDFRSGNQPQHF
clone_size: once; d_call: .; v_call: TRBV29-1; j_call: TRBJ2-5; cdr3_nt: TGCAGCGTAGCCTTGACAGTTCAAGAGACCCAGTACTTC; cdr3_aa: CSVALTVQETQYF
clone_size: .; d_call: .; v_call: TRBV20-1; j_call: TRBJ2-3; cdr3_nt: TGCAGTGCCGTGGTCCGGGATAGAGATACGCAGTATTTT; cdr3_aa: CSAVVRDRDTQYF
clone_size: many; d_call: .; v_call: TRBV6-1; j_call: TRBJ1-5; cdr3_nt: TGTGCCAGCAGTCGGGGTTGGAATCAGCCCCAGCATTTT; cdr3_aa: CASSRGWNQPQHF
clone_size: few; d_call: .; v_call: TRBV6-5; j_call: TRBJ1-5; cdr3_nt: TGTGCCAGCAGTTACATGGGGGAGACTCAGCCCCAGCATTTT; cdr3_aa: CASSYMGETQPQHF
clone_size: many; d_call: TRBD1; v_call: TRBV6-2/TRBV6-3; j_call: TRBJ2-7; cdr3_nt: TGTGCCAGCAGTTACTCGGGGACAGGGGGGGACGAGCAGTACTTC; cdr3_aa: CASSYSGTGGDEQYF